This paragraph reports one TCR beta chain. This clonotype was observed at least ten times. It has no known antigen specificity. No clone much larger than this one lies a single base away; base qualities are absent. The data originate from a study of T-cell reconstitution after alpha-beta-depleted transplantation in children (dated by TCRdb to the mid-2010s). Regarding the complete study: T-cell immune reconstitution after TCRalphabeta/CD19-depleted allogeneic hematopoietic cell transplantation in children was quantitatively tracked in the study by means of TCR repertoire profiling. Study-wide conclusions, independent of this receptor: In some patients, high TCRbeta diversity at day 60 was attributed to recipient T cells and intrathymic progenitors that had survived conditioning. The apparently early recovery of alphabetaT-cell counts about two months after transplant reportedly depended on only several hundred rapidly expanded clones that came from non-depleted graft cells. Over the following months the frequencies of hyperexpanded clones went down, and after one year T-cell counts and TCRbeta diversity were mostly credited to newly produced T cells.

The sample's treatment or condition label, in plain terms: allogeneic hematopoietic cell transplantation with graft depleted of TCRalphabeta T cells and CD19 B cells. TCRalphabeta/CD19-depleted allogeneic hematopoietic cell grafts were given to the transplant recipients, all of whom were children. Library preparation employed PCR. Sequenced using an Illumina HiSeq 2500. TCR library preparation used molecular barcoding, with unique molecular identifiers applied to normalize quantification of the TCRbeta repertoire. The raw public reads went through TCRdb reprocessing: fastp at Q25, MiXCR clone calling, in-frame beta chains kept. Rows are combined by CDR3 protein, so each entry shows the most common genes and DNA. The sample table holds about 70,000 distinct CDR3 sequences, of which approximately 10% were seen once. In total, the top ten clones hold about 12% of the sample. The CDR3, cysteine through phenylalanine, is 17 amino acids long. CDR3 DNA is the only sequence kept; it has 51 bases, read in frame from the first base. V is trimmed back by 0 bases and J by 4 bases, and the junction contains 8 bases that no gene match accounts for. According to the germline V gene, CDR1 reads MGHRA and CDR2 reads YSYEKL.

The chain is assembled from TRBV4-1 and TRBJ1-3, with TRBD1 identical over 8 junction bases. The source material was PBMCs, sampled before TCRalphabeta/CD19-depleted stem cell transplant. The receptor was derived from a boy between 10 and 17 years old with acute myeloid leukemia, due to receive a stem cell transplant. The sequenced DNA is TGCGCCAGCAGCCAAGATGGACAGGGAACGGCGGGAAACACCATATATTTT. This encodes CASSQDGQGTAGNTIYF.